This T cell receptor (beta chain) was documented in a study of beta chain features in type 1 diabetes. Study overall: Sorted cells from all samples, numbering 107,917,701, were examined.

The study's findings and limits: A moderate, significant TCRB CDR3 shortening appeared in type 1 diabetes across four CD4+ subsets.

Expressed TCRB transcripts got sequenced, as all isolated RNA was reverse transcribed. Some clones are missing from TCRdb's copy, which holds only in-frame ones; the method was immunoSEQ multiplex PCR. The sample consists of some 44,000 clones, about 66% of them appearing once. The length of the CDR3 is 13 residues. V dropped 8 bases and J dropped 1; count of bases not matched to a gene: 2. Germline-derived CDR1 and CDR2 are LNHDA and SQIVND (reference sequence). This clone has only a few counts. What it binds is not known. The sample comprised Tregs from blood. V gene TRBV19 combines with J gene TRBJ2-4, with 7 bases aligning to TRBD2. The sequence was collected from a woman aged 18-30 years with type 1 diabetes. DNA of the CDR3: TGTGCCAGTTATAGCGGGGCCAAAAACATTCAGTACTTC. It codes for CASYSGAKNIQYF.